These 30 T cell receptor beta chains originate from one sample sequenced in a study of blood T cells in healthy people across ages. Through a sample-barcoded 5' primer and a J-beta primer mix, a second PCR was run for roughly 7 to 12 cycles. A single record per CDR3 protein comes from TCRdb applying MiXCR to the 5' RACE reads. The repertoire consists of 710,000 or so distinct CDR3 sequences, with approximately 30% occurring once and the leading ten covering approximately 15%. The sequencing input was blood. The receptors come from a woman aged 80 or older in good health.

The chain links TRBV2 to TRBJ2-2, with D possibly being TRBD1 (6 bases). The CDR3 runs to 17 residues. V was pared by 6 bases and J by 3 bases, with 20 bases between. Germline assignment: CDR1 SNHLY and CDR2 FYNNEI. This chain's CDR3 is CASRARSAGVDTGELFF. In DNA form, the CDR3 reads TGTGCCAGCAGGGCTCGGTCGGCAGGGGTAGACACCGGGGAGCTGTTTTTT.

This clonotype was seen repeatedly, ten times or more. The genes are TRBV20-1 and TRBJ2-7; D may be TRBD1 or TRBD2 (5 bases each). Looked up from germline, CDR1 is DFQATT and CDR2 is SNEGSKA (reference sequence). V lost 3 bases and J lost 0, with 12 bases in between. The CDR3 extends over 14 amino acids. CDR3 in amino acids: CSASRGTSSYEQYF. As DNA, the CDR3 is TGCAGTGCTAGTCGTGGGACCAGCTCCTACGAGCAGTACTTC.

The genes are TRBV28 and TRBJ2-1; D might be TRBD1 (6 bases). The CDR3 length is 16 residues. The V end was cut by 3 bases, the J end by 5 bases, with 17 bases between. Germline V gene data show CDR1 as MDHEN and CDR2 as SYDVKM. The CDR3 loop is CASSFYLGGRDNEQFF. The CDR3 DNA reads TGTGCCAGCAGTTTCTACCTTGGGGGCCGCGACAATGAGCAGTTCTTC.

This clonotype showed up just a few times. A much bigger clone sits one base away, suggesting this may be a read error. The chain uses TRBV6-6 and TRBJ2-5; unclear D gene. The germline V gene has CDR1 MNHNY and CDR2 SVGAGI (reference sequence). CDR3 length equals 12 residues. The chain's CDR3 is CASSYVRESQYF. For the CDR3, the DNA is TGTGCCAGCAGTTACGTAAGAGAGTCCCAGTACTTC.

The chain recombines TRBV28 with TRBJ2-5; D gene ambiguous. The germline V gene encodes CDR1 MDHEN and CDR2 SYDVKM. This CDR3 contains 14 residues. Trimming left V 11 bases short and J 5 bases short, with 21 bases between. The CDR3 protein is CAVGGAISWETQYF. CDR3 DNA: TGTGCCGTCGGCGGCGCTATATCCTGGGAGACCCAGTACTTC.

This chain joins TRBV30 and TRBJ1-1, with TRBD1 matching over 11 bases. V dropped 5 bases and J dropped 11; count of bases not matched to a gene: 10. The CDR3 spans 13 residues. The germline V gene encodes CDR1 GTSNPN and CDR2 SVGIG (reference sequence). In nucleotides, the CDR3 is TGTGCCTGGGTGCCGGGGACAGGGGGTTGGGCTTTCTTT. Translated, it gives CAWVPGTGGWAFF.

This clonotype has at least ten counts. The chain links TRBV7-3 to TRBJ2-1; D assignment may be TRBD1 or TRBD2 (5 bases each). The germline CDR1 and CDR2 sequences are SGHTA and FQGTGA. CDR3 length: 13 amino acids. Deletions cut 5 bases from V and 6 bases from J, with 11 bases between. The CDR3 protein is CASSPGAVNEQFF. The CDR3 nucleotides are TGTGCCAGCAGCCCCGGGGCAGTCAATGAGCAGTTCTTC. The full variable domain, in which reference TRBV7-3 and TRBJ2-1 provide the parts outside the CDR3, is GAGVSQTPSNKVTEKGKYVELRCDPISGHTALYWYRQSLGQGPEFLIYFQGTGAADDSGLPNDRFFAVRPEGSVSTLKIQRTERGDSAVYLCASSPGAVNEQFFGPGTRLTVL.

This clonotype has ten or more counts. The chain uses TRBV2 and TRBJ2-6; TRBD1 matches 9 bases. Germline V gene sequence: CDR1 SNHLY, CDR2 FYNNEI. The J segment lost 4 bases and the V segment lost 4 bases, leaving 8 bases of the junction unmatched. The CDR3 totals 17 residues. As DNA, the CDR3 is TGTGCCAGCAGTGTGGGACAGGGCCCGCTAGGGGCCAACGTCCTGACTTTC. Amino acid sequence: CASSVGQGPLGANVLTF.

This clonotype occurred a few times. The chain has TRBV5-1 and TRBJ2-4, with 12 bases lining up with TRBD2. The J call is uncertain, as TRBJ2-7 better fits the DNA end. Germline CDR1 and CDR2: SGHRS and YFSETQ. The CDR3 is 15 residues long. The CDR3 loop reads CASSFRLAGANEQYF. For the CDR3, the DNA is TGCGCCAGCAGCTTCCGACTAGCGGGAGCTAACGAGCAGTACTTC.

Worth noting for this clonotype: A clone one base away is much larger, so this may be a read error. The chain uses TRBV3-1 and TRBJ2-7; D perhaps matches TRBD1 (5 bases). This CDR3 is built from 14 residues. Germline V gene data show CDR1 as LGHDT and CDR2 as YNNKEL (reference sequence). V dropped 1 base and J dropped 3 bases, with 10 bases sitting between them. CDR3 sequence reads: CASSQGRTGYEQYF. The CDR3, as DNA: TGTGCCAGCAGCCAAGGCAGAACAGGCTACGAGCAGTACTTC.

A remark on this clonotype: One base away lies a much larger clone, so this may be a sequencing read error. The genes are TRBV5-1 and TRBJ2-7; TRBD2 is a possible D gene (5 bases). V was cut by 3 bases and J by 6 bases, with 16 bases left in between. The V gene's germline CDR1 is SGHRS and CDR2 YFSETQ. There are 14 residues in the CDR3. The CDR3 loop is CASSWSGLVGEQYF. The CDR3 coding sequence is TGCGCCAGCAGCTGGTCAGGACTGGTAGGCGAGCAGTACTTC.

This clonotype was found many times. The rearrangement links TRBV6-2 or TRBV6-3 to TRBJ2-1; D perhaps matches TRBD2 (6 bases). V was cut by 5 bases and J by 0 bases, with 17 bases left in between. The CDR3 contains 17 residues. The V gene's germline CDR1 is MNHEY and CDR2 SVGEGT. The CDR3 sequence is CASSRGRHGSSYNEQFF. CDR3 DNA sequence: TGTGCCAGCAGTCGCGGTCGGCACGGGAGCTCCTACAATGAGCAGTTCTTC.

The sample holds many counts of this clonotype. The chain combines TRBV5-1 with TRBJ2-5; either TRBD1 or TRBD2 may supply D (6 bases each). The V end was cut by 0 bases, the J end by 3 bases, with 12 bases between. CDR1 SGHRS and CDR2 YFSETQ come from the germline V gene. The length of the CDR3 is 15 residues. DNA for the CDR3: TGCGCCAGCAGCTTGGAAAGGGGGGCCAAAGAGACCCAGTACTTC. This codes for CASSLERGAKETQYF. Supplemented by reference TRBV5-1 and TRBJ2-5, the full variable domain reads KAGVTQTPRYLIKTRGQQVTLSCSPISGHRSVSWYQQTPGQGLQFLFEYFSETQRNKGNFPGRFSGRQFSNSRSEMNVSTLELGDSALYLCASSLERGAKETQYFGPGTRLLVL.

J is TRBJ2-3 and V is TRBV20-1; 8 bases fit TRBD2. Germline lookup yields CDR1 DFQATT and CDR2 SNEGSKA (reference sequence). V was pared by 2 bases and J by 2 bases, with 3 bases of the junction left unmatched. The CDR3 sequence is 14 residues long. DNA for the CDR3: TGCAGTGCTAGACTCGGGGGGGTCACAGATACGCAGTATTTT. Protein product: CSARLGGVTDTQYF.

This clonotype appeared many times. This chain connects TRBV30 to TRBJ2-5; tentative D call: TRBD1 (6 bases). The CDR3 runs to 11 residues. Trimming removed 5 bases from V and 3 bases from J, with 7 bases in between. The germline V gene has CDR1 GTSNPN and CDR2 SVGIG (reference sequence). The CDR3 here is CAWGDKETQYF. CDR3 nucleotide sequence: TGTGCCTGGGGGGACAAAGAGACCCAGTACTTC.

This clonotype was seen repeatedly, ten times or more. V and J are TRBV6-5 and TRBJ1-2, with 8 positions matching TRBD1. CDR1 and CDR2 from the germline V gene are MNHEY and SVGAGI. This CDR3 comprises 15 residues. The junction had 10 bases not matched to a gene; V was cut back by 6 bases and J by 4 bases. As DNA, the CDR3 is TGTGCCAGCAGACGTACGGGACAGGCGATCTATGGCTACACCTTC. It yields the protein CASRRTGQAIYGYTF.

This clonotype appeared many times. This sequence joins TRBV28 and TRBJ2-1; D unresolved. CDR1 and CDR2 from the germline V gene are MDHEN and SYDVKM. This CDR3 spans 13 amino acids. Trimming cost V 5 bases and J 9 bases, with 14 bases left between them. CDR3 loop: CASSPPLYSEQFF. Here the CDR3 DNA reads TGTGCCAGCAGTCCCCCGCTATATAGTGAGCAGTTCTTC.

Note on this clonotype: A read error may account for a junction end that differs from germline. The chain carries TRBV3-1 and TRBJ2-5, with TRBD1 identical over 7 bases. This CDR3 has 14 residues. CDR1 is LGHDT and CDR2 is YNNKEL in the germline V gene (reference sequence). The chain's CDR3 is CVSSLGTAQETQYF. CDR3 nucleotides: TGTGTCAGCAGCCTGGGGACAGCCCAAGAGACCCAGTACTTC.

This clonotype was seen repeatedly, ten times or more. The chain links TRBV5-1 to TRBJ2-1; 8 bases match TRBD2. This CDR3 has 15 amino acids. Germline V gene sequence: CDR1 SGHRS, CDR2 YFSETQ. Trimming at V came to 2 bases and at J to 2 bases, leaving 3 bases not matched to a gene. The DNA for the CDR3 is TGCGCCAGCAGCTTCAACGGGGGGGCCTACAATGAGCAGTTCTTC. It is translated as CASSFNGGAYNEQFF.

This clonotype was counted many times. This chain connects TRBV20-1 to TRBJ1-5; a weak D match, TRBD1 (5 bases). The CDR3 has 12 residues. Trimming removed 6 bases at V and 9 bases at J, with 15 bases between. CDR1 is DFQATT, CDR2 SNEGSKA, per germline (reference sequence). The CDR3 nucleotides are TGCAGTGCCTCCGAGCCGGGACCGCCCCAGCATTTT. Amino acid sequence: CSASEPGPPQHF.

With regard to this clonotype: Since a much larger clone is just one base distant, this may be a read error. The chain couples TRBV5-1 to TRBJ2-1; possible D gene TRBD2, 5 bases. The germline gives CDR1 SGHRS, CDR2 YFSETQ. The CDR3 spans 14 residues. Trimming shortened V by 7 bases and J by 7 bases, and 18 bases separated the two germline ends. The CDR3 DNA sequence: TGCGCCAGCCGGTTGCAAGGCAGCGGAAATGAGCAGTTCTTC. It codes for CASRLQGSGNEQFF.

This clonotype has only a few counts. Being one base from a much bigger clone, this may be a read error. The V and J genes are TRBV20-1 and TRBJ2-1, with D possibly TRBD1 on 5 matching bases. V lost 5 bases to trimming and J lost 8 bases, with 13 bases between them. The CDR3 spans 12 residues. The germline gives CDR1 DFQATT, CDR2 SNEGSKA (reference sequence). The CDR3 reads CSASGRADEQFF. CDR3 bases: TGCAGTGCTTCGGGCAGGGCAGATGAGCAGTTCTTC.

This clonotype was counted a single time. The chain employs TRBV5-1 and TRBJ1-6; D remains ambiguous. Germline CDR1 SGHRS, CDR2 YFSETQ. Deletions cut 7 bases from V and 8 bases from J, with 16 bases between. This CDR3 contains 14 residues. The CDR3 region is CASQREAWDSPLHF. The CDR3 nucleotides are TGCGCCAGCCAGCGAGAGGCCTGGGATTCACCCCTCCACTTT.

The chain employs TRBV11-2 and TRBJ2-7, with TRBD2 matching 12 bases. The end of the DNA aligns better with TRBJ2-5, so the J call may be wrong. CDR1 and CDR2 from the germline V gene are SGHAT and FQNNGV. The CDR3 spans 16 residues. CDR3 protein: CASSSGLAGAQETQYF. The CDR3 DNA reads as TGTGCCAGCAGCTCGGGACTAGCGGGTGCACAAGAGACCCAGTACTTC.

With respect to this clonotype: Its ends do not fully match the called genes, so a read error is possible. This chain links TRBV20-1 with TRBJ1-4, with D perhaps matching TRBD1 (5 bases). Germline-derived CDR1 and CDR2 are DFQATT and SNEGSKA (reference sequence). The CDR3 spans 15 residues. The CDR3 region has the DNA TGCAGTGCCCTCCGGAGGGGATCGACTAGTGAAAAACTGTTTTTT. Translated, it gives CSALRRGSTSEKLFF.

The chain has TRBV5-1 and TRBJ2-1; TRBD2 aligns across 11 bases. The J call may be incorrect, as the DNA end agrees better with TRBJ2-7. The CDR3 totals 16 residues. Germline V gene data show CDR1 as SGHRS and CDR2 as YFSETQ. In DNA form, the CDR3 reads TGCGCCAGCAGCTTAGGTAGCGGGGGGGGCTACAATGAGCAGTACTTC. Translating gives CASSLGSGGGYNEQYF.

This clonotype has at least ten counts. In nucleotides, the CDR3 is TGTGCCAGCAGCGGTCTCAGGCGGACTGAAGCTTTCTTT. It is translated as CASSGLRRTEAFF. The genes are TRBV6-1 and TRBJ1-1; D remains ambiguous. Germline V gene sequence: CDR1 MNHNS, CDR2 SASEGT. The CDR3 is 13 residues long. Trimming stripped 6 bases from V and 5 bases from J, with 13 bases between.

J is TRBJ1-1 and V is TRBV11-2; 10 bases line up with TRBD1. J gave up 1 base and V 6 bases, and 5 bases lay outside the gene matches. Germline CDR1 is SGHAT and CDR2 is FQNNGV. CDR3 length equals 15 residues. The CDR3 reads CASRPDRGWNTEAFF. The CDR3 region has the DNA TGTGCCAGCAGACCGGACAGGGGGTGGAACACTGAAGCTTTCTTT.

The chain employs TRBV20-1 and TRBJ1-3; D gene uncertain. The CDR3 is made up of 12 amino acids. Looked up from germline, CDR1 is DFQATT and CDR2 is SNEGSKA (reference sequence). The ends were cut back, 3 bases at V and 8 bases at J, with 11 bases in the middle. CDR3 sequence reads: CSARALQDTIYF. For the CDR3, the DNA is TGCAGTGCTAGGGCTCTGCAGGACACCATATATTTT.

Details on this clonotype: The junction does not match germline at one end; this may be a read error. The genes are TRBV10-3 and TRBJ1-2, with TRBD1 as a possible D gene (5 bases). CDR1 is ENHRY and CDR2 is SYGVKD in the germline V gene. The CDR3 totals 13 residues. The CDR3 DNA reads TGTGCCATCAGGGCGGGGCAGAACTATGGTTACACCTTC. It codes for CAIRAGQNYGYTF.